These 20 T cell receptor beta chains came from one sample sequenced in a study of CD8+ T cells in alopecia areata (dated by TCRdb to 2016 to 2019). Library prep was done by the immunoSEQ multiplex PCR assay. RNA was extracted from all samples and reverse transcribed into cDNA, which served as template for TCR sequencing. TCRdb took over this immuneACCESS table, retaining in-frame rearrangements with V and J assigned. Such tables are incomplete; in checked studies, under half of the missing clones stem from an unresolved V gene, and the remainder is unexplained. The sample table records 110,000 to 150,000 clones; around two thirds of these occur just once. Jointly, the top ten make up just over 35% of the sample. Input material: CD8+ T cells sorted from blood. These receptors were taken from a human donor in good health.

The genes are TRBV27 and TRBJ1-1; the match to TRBD1 covers 8 bases. This CDR3 is 16 amino acids long. CDR1 and CDR2 from the germline V gene are MNHEY and SMNVEV (reference sequence). V lost 3 bases and J lost 1; bases outside the gene matches: 7. CDR3 sequence (DNA): TGTGCCAGCAGTTTTAGGGCAGGGGGCTGGAACACTGAAGCTTTCTTT. As protein: CASSFRAGGWNTEAFF.

This clone was seen more than once but under ten times. The V call is TRBV18, the J call TRBJ2-7; D assignment may be TRBD1 or TRBD2 (5 bases each). V shed 6 bases and J shed 2 bases, with 14 bases lying between them. This CDR3 spans 14 amino acids. Per the germline V gene, CDR1 is KGHSH and CDR2 is LQKENI. The CDR3 DNA reads TGTGCCAGCTCGAACGACGTGGGGGCCTACGAGCAGTACTTC. Translated: CASSNDVGAYEQYF.

This clone has just a few counts. The chain joins TRBV21-1 to TRBJ1-1; the table's D call of TRBD1 was not tested on the DNA. TRBV21-1 is an annotated pseudogene. This CDR3 contains 17 residues. CDR3 nucleotide sequence: TGTGCCAGCAGCACGGGGACAGACCAAGGCATGAACACTGAAGCTTTCTTT. Translating it yields CASSTGTDQGMNTEAFF.

This clone has only a few counts. This chain's CDR3 is CAWSMGPGGTGELFF. CDR3 nucleotide sequence: TGTGCCTGGAGTATGGGACCAGGGGGTACCGGGGAGCTGTTTTTT. V is TRBV30 and J is TRBJ2-2; 7 positions agree with TRBD1. Losses at the gene ends were 2 bases for V and 5 bases for J; bases not matched to a gene: 8. Germline assignment: CDR1 GTSNPN and CDR2 SVGIG (reference sequence). This CDR3 contains 15 residues.

This clone has just one count. The V and J genes are TRBV5-6 and TRBJ1-1; tentatively, D is TRBD1 (5 bases). The CDR3 sequence is 13 residues long. V lost 5 bases, J lost 1 base, and 9 bases lay in between. The V gene's germline CDR1 is SGHDT and CDR2 YYEEEE. CDR3 coding DNA: TGTGCCAGCAGGGAGACAGCGAACACTGAAGCTTTCTTT. Its translation is CASRETANTEAFF. The variable domain in full, with the rest retrieved from reference TRBV5-6 and TRBJ1-1, is DAGVTQSPTHLIKTRGQQVTLRCSPKSGHDTVSWYQQALGQGPQFIFQYYEEEERQRGNFPDRFSGHQFPNYSSELNVNALLLGDSALYLCASRETANTEAFFGQGTRLTVV.

The chain carries TRBV6-1 and TRBJ2-7; the match to TRBD1 covers 9 bases. Germline V lookup: CDR1 MNHNS, CDR2 SASEGT. The CDR3 length is 14 residues. V gave up 1 base and J gave up 3 bases; unmatched junction bases: 1. The CDR3: CASSEGDRVYEQYF. CDR3 DNA sequence: TGTGCCAGCAGTGAAGGGGACAGGGTCTACGAGCAGTACTTC.

This clone was detected only a few times. The chain combines TRBV5-1 with TRBJ2-1, with 9 bases that match TRBD1. CDR3 size: 15 residues. The trim removed 2 bases at V and 9 bases at J, leaving 9 bases unmatched. Germline CDR1 and CDR2: SGHRS and YFSETQ. The CDR3 bases are TGCGCCAGCAGCTTACCGGGACAGGGAATCGGTGAGCAGTTCTTC. This sequence encodes CASSLPGQGIGEQFF.

The CDR3 DNA is TGCAGCGTTGGTACGCAGTATTTT. This sequence encodes CSVGTQYF. The J gene is TRBJ2-3, the V gene TRBV29-1; D ambiguous. The CDR3 runs 8 residues. Germline assignment: CDR1 SQVTM and CDR2 ANQGSEA. V shed 4 bases and J shed 8 bases, with 1 base lying between them.

V gene TRBV28 combines with J gene TRBJ2-5, with 11 bases aligning to TRBD2. V trimming: 5 bases; J trimming: 2 bases; junction bases outside the gene matches: 4. CDR1 and CDR2 from the germline V gene are MDHEN and SYDVKM. The CDR3 covers 15 residues. The CDR3 loop reads CASSPTSGVQETQYF. As DNA, the CDR3 is TGTGCCAGCAGTCCGACTAGCGGGGTACAAGAGACCCAGTACTTC.

This clone was seen a single time. This chain links TRBV29-1 with TRBJ2-7; the match to TRBD1 covers 10 bases. Germline V gives CDR1 SQVTM, CDR2 ANQGSEA. This CDR3 is built from 13 residues. The V gene end was trimmed by 6 bases and the J gene end by 4 bases; junction bases not matched to a gene: 6. CDR3 loop: CSVTGTGDYEQYF. The CDR3 nucleotides are TGCAGCGTAACCGGGACAGGGGATTACGAGCAGTACTTC.

V usage is TRBV12-5 and J usage is TRBJ2-1; D is unclear. The CDR3 loop spans 12 amino acids. Germline V gene sequence: CDR1 LGHNT, CDR2 FRNRAP. The CDR3 DNA reads TGTGCCGAGCTCTCTAACTACAATGAGCAGTTCTTC. Residues: CAELSNYNEQFF.

The V call is TRBV12-5, the J call TRBJ2-2; D not resolved. CDR1 is LGHNT, CDR2 FRNRAP, per germline. Trimming took 7 bases from V and 7 from J, leaving 13 bases between them. The CDR3 is 13 residues long. The CDR3 loop reads CASVPDGSGELFF. The CDR3 DNA follows: TGTGCTAGTGTCCCTGACGGAAGCGGGGAGCTGTTTTTT.

The V call is TRBV27, the J call TRBJ2-7, with D possibly being TRBD2 (6 bases). Trimming took off 0 bases at V and 1 base at J, with 10 bases between the two ends. The CDR3 spans 15 residues. From germline, CDR1 is MNHEY and CDR2 SMNVEV (reference sequence). CDR3 DNA sequence: TGTGCCAGCAGTTTATCGGACGGGGGATCCTACGAGCAGTACTTC. Its translation: CASSLSDGGSYEQYF.

In its sample, this clone was seen a few times. The chain has TRBV29-1 and TRBJ2-7; the D gene is possibly TRBD2 (6 bases). This CDR3 comprises 17 residues. Trimming removed 6 bases at V and 2 bases at J, with 26 bases between. Germline V CDR1 and CDR2: SQVTM, ANQGSEA. The CDR3 sequence: CSVGGEVAALPAYEQYF. In nucleotides, the CDR3 is TGCAGCGTCGGAGGGGAGGTAGCGGCCCTGCCAGCCTACGAGCAGTACTTC.

The V gene is TRBV28, the J gene TRBJ1-2; no firm D call. There are 13 residues in the CDR3. V lost 6 bases and J lost 7, with 15 bases in between. Germline CDR1 is MDHEN and CDR2 is SYDVKM. For the CDR3, the DNA is TGTGCCAGCAGAAAAGAGGCCTTAGGTGGCTACACCTTC. This encodes CASRKEALGGYTF.

This chain links TRBV30 with TRBJ2-7, with 9 bases that match TRBD1. Unmatched junction bases numbered 4, after V lost 2 bases and J lost 2 bases. Germline CDR1 GTSNPN, CDR2 SVGIG (reference sequence). CDR3 length: 14 residues. The CDR3 DNA is TGTGCCTGGAGTATGGGGACAGGGACCTACGAGCAGTACTTC. Residues: CAWSMGTGTYEQYF.

This chain joins TRBV7-8 and TRBJ1-1, with 7 bases identical to TRBD1. The trim removed 4 bases at V and 5 bases at J, leaving 7 bases unmatched. From germline, CDR1 is SGHVS and CDR2 FQNEAQ. This CDR3 spans 14 amino acids. CDR3 amino acids: CASSSRPQGTEAFF. The CDR3 DNA reads as TGTGCCAGCAGCTCCCGGCCACAGGGGACTGAAGCTTTCTTT.

This chain joins TRBV5-1 and TRBJ2-7, with TRBD2 identical over 11 bases. With V trimmed by 4 bases and J by 7 bases, 7 bases remained unmatched. CDR1 is SGHRS and CDR2 is YFSETQ in the germline V gene. The length of the CDR3 is 14 residues. The CDR3 loop is CASSILAGAREQYF. Written as DNA, the CDR3 is TGCGCCAGCAGCATACTAGCGGGAGCACGAGAGCAGTACTTC.

The chain employs TRBV7-9 and TRBJ2-7; D is tentatively TRBD1 or TRBD2 (5 bases each). The V end was cut by 5 bases, the J end by 3 bases, with 14 bases between. Germline loops: CDR1 SEHNR, CDR2 FQNEAQ (reference sequence). This CDR3 is built from 14 residues. This chain's CDR3 is CASSDTGGGYEQYF. As DNA, the CDR3 is TGTGCCAGCAGCGACACTGGGGGTGGCTACGAGCAGTACTTC.

This chain connects TRBV27 to TRBJ2-1; D might be TRBD2 (6 bases). The CDR3 has 13 amino acids. CDR1 is MNHEY and CDR2 is SMNVEV in the germline V gene (reference sequence). The V gene lost 8 bases and the J gene lost 7 bases, with 15 bases spanning the gap. The CDR3 coding sequence is TGTGCCAGCTCGGAGGGGAGCGGGAATGAGCAGTTCTTC. Its translation: CASSEGSGNEQFF.